The 4 T cell receptor beta chains given below trace back to one sample, sequenced in a study of T cells expressing NK-cell markers. TCRdb reworked the 5' RACE reads into one entry per CDR3 protein, no DNA. Its table lists 350,000 to 400,000 distinct CDR3 sequences. Specimen: blood T cells: a sorted CD56 or NKG2C T cell subset, CD4+ or CD8+ T cells, or bulk PBMC T cells (not recorded which). Receptor source: a woman aged 50 to 65 in good health.

The CDR3 loop reads CASSQDLGDPYGYTF. The chain couples TRBV4-1 to TRBJ1-2. The CDR3 extends over 15 amino acids. Per germline, CDR1 MGHRA and CDR2 YSYEKL.

The chain carries TRBV14 and TRBJ1-1; TCRdb indicates TRBD1, and absent DNA this call remains unverified. Germline V gives CDR1 SGHDN, CDR2 FVKESK. CDR3 size: 13 residues. CDR3 protein: CASRAHGPGEAFF.

This rearrangement joins TRBV10-2 to TRBJ2-3; the TCRdb D gene call, TRBD2, has no DNA to confirm it. Germline-derived CDR1 and CDR2 are WSHSY and SAAADI. The CDR3 is 19 residues long. The CDR3 sequence: CASRPNLAVGLDRTDTQYF.

The rearrangement joins TRBV27 to TRBJ2-2; without DNA, the TCRdb call of TRBD1 cannot be checked. The CDR3 spans 15 residues. Germline CDR1 reads MNHEY; CDR2 reads SMNVEV (reference sequence). The CDR3 reads CASSRGRTITGELFF.